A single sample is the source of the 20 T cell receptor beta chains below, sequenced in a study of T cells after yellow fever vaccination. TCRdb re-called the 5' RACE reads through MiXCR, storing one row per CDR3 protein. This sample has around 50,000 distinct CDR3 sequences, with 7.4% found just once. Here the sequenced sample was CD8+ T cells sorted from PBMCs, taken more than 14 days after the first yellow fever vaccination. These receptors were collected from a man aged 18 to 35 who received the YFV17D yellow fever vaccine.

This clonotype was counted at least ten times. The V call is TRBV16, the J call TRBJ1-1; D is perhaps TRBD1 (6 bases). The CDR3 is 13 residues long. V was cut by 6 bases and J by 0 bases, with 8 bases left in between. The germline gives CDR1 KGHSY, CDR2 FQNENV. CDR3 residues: CASRQGLNTEAFF. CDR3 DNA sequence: TGTGCCAGCAGACAGGGCCTGAACACTGAAGCTTTCTTT.

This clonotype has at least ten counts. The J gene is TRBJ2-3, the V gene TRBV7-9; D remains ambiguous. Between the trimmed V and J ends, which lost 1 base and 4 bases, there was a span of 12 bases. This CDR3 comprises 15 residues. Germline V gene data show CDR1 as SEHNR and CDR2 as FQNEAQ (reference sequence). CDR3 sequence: CASSLVVIGPDTQYF. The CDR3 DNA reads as TGTGCCAGCAGCTTAGTAGTTATTGGCCCAGATACGCAGTATTTT. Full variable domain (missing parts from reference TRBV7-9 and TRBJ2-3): DTGVSQNPRHKITKRGQNVTFRCDPISEHNRLYWYRQTLGQGPEFLTYFQNEAQLEKSRLLSDRFSAERPKGSFSTLEIQRTEQGDSAMYLCASSLVVIGPDTQYFGPGTRLTVL.

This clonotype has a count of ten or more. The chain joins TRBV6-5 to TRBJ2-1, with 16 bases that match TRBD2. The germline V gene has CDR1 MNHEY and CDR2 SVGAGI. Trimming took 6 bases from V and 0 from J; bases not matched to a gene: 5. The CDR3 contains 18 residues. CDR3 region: CASSLGLAGGSSYNEQFF. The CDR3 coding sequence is TGTGCCAGCAGCCTGGGACTAGCGGGGGGGAGCTCCTACAATGAGCAGTTCTTC.

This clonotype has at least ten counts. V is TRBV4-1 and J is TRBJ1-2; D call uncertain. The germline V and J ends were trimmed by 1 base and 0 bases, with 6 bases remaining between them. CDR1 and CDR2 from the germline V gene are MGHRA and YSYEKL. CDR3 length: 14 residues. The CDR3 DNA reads TGCGCCAGCAGCCAAGTTGACTCTAACTATGGCTACACCTTC. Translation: CASSQVDSNYGYTF.

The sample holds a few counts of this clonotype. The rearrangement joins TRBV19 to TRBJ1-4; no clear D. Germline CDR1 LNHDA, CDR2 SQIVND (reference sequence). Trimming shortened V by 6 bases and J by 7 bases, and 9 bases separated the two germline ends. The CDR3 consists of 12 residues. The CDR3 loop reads CASSQGREKLFF. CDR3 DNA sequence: TGTGCCAGTAGCCAAGGGCGTGAAAAACTGTTTTTT.

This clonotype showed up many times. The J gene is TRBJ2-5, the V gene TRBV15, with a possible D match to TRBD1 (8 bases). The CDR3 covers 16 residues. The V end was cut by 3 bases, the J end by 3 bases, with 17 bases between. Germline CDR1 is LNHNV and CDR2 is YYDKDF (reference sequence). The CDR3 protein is CATSSARTGREETQYF. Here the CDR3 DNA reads TGTGCCACCAGCAGTGCCCGGACAGGGAGGGAAGAGACCCAGTACTTC. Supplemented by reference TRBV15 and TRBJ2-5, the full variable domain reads DAMVIQNPRYQVTQFGKPVTLSCSQTLNHNVMYWYQQKSSQAPKLLFHYYDKDFNNEADTPDNFQSRRPNTSFCFLDIRSPGLGDTAMYLCATSSARTGREETQYFGPGTRLLVL.

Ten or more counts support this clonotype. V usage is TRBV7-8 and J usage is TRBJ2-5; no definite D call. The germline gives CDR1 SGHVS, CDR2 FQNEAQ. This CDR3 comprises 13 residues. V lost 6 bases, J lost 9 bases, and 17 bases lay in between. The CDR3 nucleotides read TGTGCCAGCAGGAAGCCGATGGGCGGTGCCCAGTACTTC. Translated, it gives CASRKPMGGAQYF.

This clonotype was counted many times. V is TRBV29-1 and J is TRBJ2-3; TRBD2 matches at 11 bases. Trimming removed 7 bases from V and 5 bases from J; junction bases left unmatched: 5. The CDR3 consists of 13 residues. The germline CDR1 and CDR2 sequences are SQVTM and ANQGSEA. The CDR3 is CSDGSGGEDTQYF. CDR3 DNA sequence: TGCAGCGATGGTAGCGGGGGGGAAGATACGCAGTATTTT.

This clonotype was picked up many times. CDR3 nucleotide sequence: TGTGCCAGCACGGACGGGACGCTCCGACAGCCCCAGCATTTT. Amino acids: CASTDGTLRQPQHF. The chain combines TRBV27 with TRBJ1-5; D may be TRBD1 (5 bases). Between the trimmed V and J ends, which lost 7 bases and 7 bases, there was a span of 17 bases. Per germline, CDR1 MNHEY and CDR2 SMNVEV (reference sequence). The CDR3 is made up of 14 amino acids.

DNA for the CDR3: TGCGCCAGCAGCCTTGGACAGGGGTTTCGCTACACCTTC. Its protein product is CASSLGQGFRYTF. The chain combines TRBV5-1 with TRBJ1-2; 9 nucleotides line up with TRBD1. The CDR3 is 13 amino acids. The V and J ends lost 4 bases and 9 bases, in that order; junction bases with no gene match: 7. From germline, CDR1 is SGHRS and CDR2 YFSETQ.

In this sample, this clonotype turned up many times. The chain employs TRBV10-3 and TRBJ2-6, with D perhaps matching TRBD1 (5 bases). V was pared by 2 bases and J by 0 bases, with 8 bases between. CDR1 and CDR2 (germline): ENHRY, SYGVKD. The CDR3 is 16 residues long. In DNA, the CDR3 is TGTGCCATCAGTGAGGGGGCGAGCTCTGGGGCCAACGTCCTGACTTTC. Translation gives CAISEGASSGANVLTF.

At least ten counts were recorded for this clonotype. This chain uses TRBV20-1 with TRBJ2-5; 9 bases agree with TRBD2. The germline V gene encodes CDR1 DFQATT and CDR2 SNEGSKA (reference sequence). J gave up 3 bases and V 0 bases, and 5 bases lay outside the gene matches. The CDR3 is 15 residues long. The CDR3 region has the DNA TGCAGTGCTAGAGAACTGACTAGCGGAAAAGAGACCCAGTACTTC. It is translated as CSARELTSGKETQYF.

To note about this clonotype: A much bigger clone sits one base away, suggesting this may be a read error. The CDR3 DNA reads TGTGCCAGCAGCTTAGCTCTCTCTAAGTATGGCTACACCTTC. Amino acids: CASSLALSKYGYTF. V gene TRBV7-9 combines with J gene TRBJ1-2; D ambiguous. Germline CDR1 SEHNR, CDR2 FQNEAQ (reference sequence). The CDR3 spans 14 residues.

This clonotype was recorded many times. The CDR3 loop is CASSRQGAGQETQYF. CDR3 nucleotides: TGTGCCAGCAGCCGACAGGGGGCTGGGCAAGAGACCCAGTACTTC. The J gene is TRBJ2-5, the V gene TRBV7-2; 10 bases map to TRBD1. The CDR3 covers 15 residues. Germline V gene lookup returns CDR1 SGHTA and CDR2 FQGNSA. Trimming removed 5 bases from V and 2 bases from J; junction bases left unmatched: 5. Full variable domain (rest looked up from reference TRBV7-2 and TRBJ2-5): GAGVSQSPSNKVTEKGKDVELRCDPISGHTALYWYRQSLGQGLEFLIYFQGNSAPDKSGLPSDRFSAERTGGSVSTLTIQRTQQEDSAVYLCASSRQGAGQETQYFGPGTRLLVL.

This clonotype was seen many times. CDR3 sequence reads: CASSVDGTVNEKLFF. DNA of the CDR3: TGTGCCAGCAGCGTAGATGGGACAGTCAATGAAAAACTGTTTTTT. V is TRBV9 and J is TRBJ1-4, with 7 bases identical to TRBD1. CDR1 is SGDLS and CDR2 is YYNGEE in the germline V gene. J was trimmed by 5 bases and V by 0 bases; bases with no gene match: 4. This CDR3 has 15 amino acids.

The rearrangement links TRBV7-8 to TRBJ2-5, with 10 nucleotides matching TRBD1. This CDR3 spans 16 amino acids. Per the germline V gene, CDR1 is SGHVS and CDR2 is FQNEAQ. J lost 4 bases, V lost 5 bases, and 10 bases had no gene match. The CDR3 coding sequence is TGTGCCAGCAGCCATAAGACAGGGGGCCGAGGAGAGACCCAGTACTTC. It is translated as CASSHKTGGRGETQYF.

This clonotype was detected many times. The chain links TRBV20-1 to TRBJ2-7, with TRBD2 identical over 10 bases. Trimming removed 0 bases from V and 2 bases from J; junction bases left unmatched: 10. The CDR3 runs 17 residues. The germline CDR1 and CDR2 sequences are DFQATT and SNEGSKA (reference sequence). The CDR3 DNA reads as TGCAGTGCTAGAGATCTCCCTAGCGGGGGACACACCTACGAGCAGTACTTC. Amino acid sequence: CSARDLPSGGHTYEQYF.

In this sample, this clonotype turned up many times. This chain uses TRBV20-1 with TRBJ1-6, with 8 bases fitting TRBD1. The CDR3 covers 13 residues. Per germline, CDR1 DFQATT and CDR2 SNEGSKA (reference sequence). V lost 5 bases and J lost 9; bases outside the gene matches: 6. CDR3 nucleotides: TGCAGTGCTCCGGGACAGGAAGGTTCACCCCTCCACTTT. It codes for CSAPGQEGSPLHF.

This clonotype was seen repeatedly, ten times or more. CDR3 coding DNA: TGTGCCAGCAGCCTGGGGGGTCAGGGAGAGACCCAGTACTTC. Its protein product is CASSLGGQGETQYF. The chain has TRBV12-3 or TRBV12-4 and TRBJ2-5; perhaps TRBD2 as D (6 bases). CDR3 length: 14 residues. The germline V and J ends were trimmed by 6 bases and 4 bases, with 15 bases remaining between them.

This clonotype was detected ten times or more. The CDR3 loop is CATSRVDLNQPQHF. In DNA, the CDR3 is TGTGCCACCAGCAGAGTGGACCTCAATCAGCCCCAGCATTTT. The chain employs TRBV15 and TRBJ1-5; no clear D gene. CDR3 length: 14 residues. Trimming took 1 base from V and 3 from J, leaving 7 bases between them. Germline V gene data show CDR1 as LNHNV and CDR2 as YYDKDF (reference sequence). The variable domain in full, with the rest retrieved from reference TRBV15 and TRBJ1-5, is DAMVIQNPRYQVTQFGKPVTLSCSQTLNHNVMYWYQQKSSQAPKLLFHYYDKDFNNEADTPDNFQSRRPNTSFCFLDIRSPGLGDTAMYLCATSRVDLNQPQHFGDGTRLSIL.